This passage covers 21 T cell receptor beta chains from one sample sequenced in a study of regulatory T cells in long-lasting Graves disease. Sample time point: newly diagnosed GD, antithyroid drugs for less than 3 months. Generation of the TCR library employed RNA extracted from PBMCs. In building TCR beta libraries, iRepertoire HTBI primers were used together with Arm-PCR of CDR3 regions. TCRdb reprocessed the multiplex PCR reads with MiXCR, giving one entry per CDR3 protein. The data hold approximately 460,000 distinct CDR3 sequences, with 16% observed a single time. These sequences were also reported in another study, on T cells in Graves' hyperthyroidism and ophthalmopathy.

Specimen: peripheral blood mononuclear cells (PBMCs), collected at new diagnosis, from a patient treated with antithyroid drugs. These receptors were collected from a woman aged 25-40 years with Graves disease.

The V call is TRBV3-1, the J call TRBJ2-2; D might be TRBD1 or TRBD2, each matching 5 bases. This CDR3 region has 16 residues. Germline-derived CDR1 and CDR2 are LGHDT and YNNKEL (reference sequence). The V and J ends lost 2 bases and 7 bases respectively, with 17 bases between them. Written as DNA, the CDR3 is TGTGCCAGCAGCCAATTGGGAAGGGACCTGATCGGGGAGCTGTTTTTT. Its protein is CASSQLGRDLIGELFF.

This clonotype showed up many times. The J gene is TRBJ1-1, the V gene TRBV27; a weak D match, TRBD1 (5 bases). Trimming cost V 2 bases and J 4 bases, with 20 bases left between them. The CDR3 length is 17 residues. CDR1 is MNHEY, CDR2 SMNVEV, per germline (reference sequence). The DNA for the CDR3 is TGTGCCAGCAGTTTAACACCGGGTGACAGTTTGTTCACTGAAGCTTTCTTT. Protein sequence: CASSLTPGDSLFTEAFF.

This clonotype was seen only a few times. This chain links TRBV14 with TRBJ2-7; 7 bases map to TRBD2. The trim removed 4 bases at V and 1 base at J, leaving 7 bases unmatched. This CDR3 is 15 amino acids long. Germline V gene sequence: CDR1 SGHDN, CDR2 FVKESK. The CDR3 protein is CASSPRGGRSYEQYF. In nucleotides, the CDR3 is TGTGCCAGCAGCCCCCGCGGGGGTCGGTCCTACGAGCAGTACTTC.

In its sample, this clonotype was seen a few times. The rearrangement joins TRBV20-1 to TRBJ2-7, with TRBD2 identical over 8 bases. Germline loops: CDR1 DFQATT, CDR2 SNEGSKA (reference sequence). This CDR3 contains 15 residues. After removal of 6 bases from V and 0 bases from J, the junction contained 10 bases not matched to a gene. The CDR3: CSAGGLAGASYEQYF. CDR3 sequence (DNA): TGCAGTGCCGGCGGGCTAGCGGGTGCCTCCTACGAGCAGTACTTC.

This clonotype showed up many times. For the CDR3, the DNA is TGTGCCAGCAGTCAACAGATTAACTATGGCTACACCTTC. It yields the protein CASSQQINYGYTF. V usage is TRBV27 and J usage is TRBJ1-2; D remains ambiguous. Per germline, CDR1 MNHEY and CDR2 SMNVEV (reference sequence). CDR3 length: 13 amino acids. Trimming removed 5 bases from V and 1 base from J, with 8 bases in between.

The chain combines TRBV12-3 or TRBV12-4 with TRBJ2-3, with 12 bases lining up with TRBD1. This CDR3 contains 14 residues. V was clipped by 10 bases and J by 4 bases; unmatched bases: 6. The DNA for the CDR3 is TGTGCCACCCTGGGACAGGGGGCGTCAGATACGCAGTATTTT. Amino acid sequence: CATLGQGASDTQYF.

With regard to this clonotype: A much larger clone differs by one base, so this may be a read error. The rearrangement joins TRBV3-1 to TRBJ2-1, with TRBD2 matching 8 bases. Germline values: CDR1 LGHDT, CDR2 YNNKEL (reference sequence). This CDR3 has 16 amino acids. The CDR3 loop reads CASSQGSGASYNAQFF. Written as DNA, the CDR3 is TGTGCCAGCAGCCAGGGTAGCGGGGCCTCCTACAATGCGCAGTTCTTC.

The table lists this clonotype with many counts. This chain uses TRBV3-1 with TRBJ2-7; TRBD2 matches at 12 bases. J gave up 4 bases and V 0 bases, and 7 bases lay outside the gene matches. Per germline, CDR1 LGHDT and CDR2 YNNKEL (reference sequence). The CDR3 runs to 17 residues. The CDR3 region is CASSQDRLAGGSYEQYF. DNA for the CDR3: TGTGCCAGCAGCCAAGATAGGCTAGCGGGAGGGTCATACGAGCAGTACTTC.

This clonotype showed up many times. The genes are TRBV6-1 and TRBJ1-5; D gene uncertain. This CDR3 region has 13 residues. Germline CDR1 and CDR2: MNHNS and SASEGT. Trimming stripped 11 bases from V and 0 bases from J, with 11 bases between. CDR3 residues: CAGTRYSNQPQHF. The CDR3 region has the DNA TGTGCCGGAACCCGATATAGCAATCAGCCCCAGCATTTT.

This clonotype was counted at least ten times. The V gene is TRBV12-3 or TRBV12-4, the J gene TRBJ2-5; 8 bases line up with TRBD1. CDR3 length: 13 residues. V gave up 7 bases and J gave up 4 bases; unmatched junction bases: 5. The CDR3 DNA is TGTGCCAGCAAACTCGGACAGGGAGAGACCCAGTACTTC. It codes for CASKLGQGETQYF.

This clonotype has a count of ten or more. The chain uses TRBV7-3 and TRBJ2-1, with 11 bases aligning to TRBD1. CDR3 size: 14 residues. Germline loops: CDR1 SGHTA, CDR2 FQGTGA. V shed 2 bases, J shed 8 bases, and the junction held 2 bases outside the gene matches. CDR3 sequence reads: CASSLGQGAYEQFF. CDR3 in DNA: TGTGCCAGCAGCTTAGGACAGGGGGCTTATGAGCAGTTCTTC.

This clonotype was found many times. The V call is TRBV12-3 or TRBV12-4, the J call TRBJ2-7, with 12 nucleotides matching TRBD2. The CDR3 is 15 amino acids. The V and J ends lost 5 bases and 5 bases, in that order; junction bases with no gene match: 7. This CDR3 is CASSLLAGGIDEQYF. Here the CDR3 DNA reads TGTGCCAGCAGTCTCCTAGCGGGAGGGATTGACGAGCAGTACTTC.

CDR3 amino acids: CASSPQGDSNQPQHF. The CDR3 DNA reads TGTGCCAGCAGTCCACAGGGGGATAGCAATCAGCCCCAGCATTTT. This chain connects TRBV7-2 to TRBJ1-5; TRBD1 matches at 8 bases. The CDR3 has 15 amino acids. The trim removed 6 bases at V and 0 bases at J, leaving 4 bases unmatched. Per the germline V gene, CDR1 is SGHTA and CDR2 is FQGNSA.

This clonotype was recorded many times. The CDR3: CSAKNSQGAAYGYTF. DNA of the CDR3: TGCAGTGCGAAGAACTCACAGGGGGCGGCCTATGGCTACACCTTC. The chain joins TRBV20-1 to TRBJ1-2; 9 bases align to TRBD1. The CDR3 contains 15 residues. Germline CDR1 and CDR2: DFQATT and SNEGSKA (reference sequence). Trimming at V came to 6 bases and at J to 4 bases, leaving 12 bases not matched to a gene.

On this clonotype itself: With a much larger clone just one base away, this may be a read error. The chain couples TRBV2 to TRBJ1-2, with 11 bases fitting TRBD1. This CDR3 is 15 amino acids long. The germline V gene encodes CDR1 SNHLY and CDR2 FYNNEI. Germline trimming cut 5 bases from V and 5 bases from J; bases unmatched to any gene: 7. DNA of the CDR3: TGTGCCAGCAGTTTATCCGGGACAGGGGGGTATGGCTACACCTTC. This codes for CASSLSGTGGYGYTF.

This clonotype has a count of ten or more. The V call is TRBV18, the J call TRBJ2-1; the D call may be TRBD1 or TRBD2 (5 bases each). V was pared by 3 bases and J by 9 bases, with 18 bases between. The V gene's germline CDR1 is KGHSH and CDR2 LQKENI. CDR3 size: 15 residues. The CDR3 here is CASSPHPGQVTEQFF. In DNA form, the CDR3 reads TGTGCCAGCTCACCTCACCCGGGGCAGGTCACTGAGCAGTTCTTC. Complete variable domain (other parts from reference TRBV18 and TRBJ2-1): NAGVMQNPRHLVRRRGQEARLRCSPMKGHSHVYWYRQLPEEGLKFMVYLQKENIIDESGMPKERFSAEFPKEGPSILRIQQVVRGDSAAYFCASSPHPGQVTEQFFGPGTRLTVL.

This clonotype was seen a handful of times. The V gene is TRBV28, the J gene TRBJ2-1; tentative D call: TRBD2 (5 bases). The CDR3 length is 12 residues. V was shortened by 5 bases and J by 15 bases, with 17 bases between the two germline ends. Germline CDR1 MDHEN, CDR2 SYDVKM. CDR3 sequence (DNA): TGTGCCAGCAGTCTAATCGGCCGGAGGTCGTTCTTC. Translating it yields CASSLIGRRSFF.

This clonotype was recorded at least ten times. This chain uses TRBV6-1 with TRBJ2-7; 13 bases fit TRBD2. Germline V CDR1 and CDR2: MNHNS, SASEGT. CDR3 size: 15 residues. The V and J ends lost 6 bases and 6 bases, in that order; junction bases with no gene match: 8. The CDR3 reads CASSLRTSGRGEQYF. The CDR3 DNA is TGTGCCAGCAGCCTCCGGACTAGCGGGAGAGGCGAGCAGTACTTC.

This clonotype was found many times. CDR3 nucleotide sequence: TGTGCCAGCAGCAACTTTGAGGCTAACACTGAAGCTTTCTTT. Protein sequence: CASSNFEANTEAFF. This chain connects TRBV7-8 to TRBJ1-1; no clear D gene. V dropped 5 bases and J dropped 2 bases, with 12 bases sitting between them. There are 14 residues in the CDR3. In germline, CDR1 is SGHVS, CDR2 FQNEAQ.

The rearrangement uses TRBV12-3 or TRBV12-4 and TRBJ1-6, with D possibly matching TRBD1 (6 bases). This CDR3 contains 17 residues. The V end lost 3 bases, the J end lost 4 bases, and 16 bases lay between the germline ends. The CDR3 sequence: CASSLGASGGYNSPLHF. As DNA, the CDR3 is TGTGCCAGCAGTTTGGGGGCTTCTGGGGGGTATAATTCACCCCTCCACTTT.

Note on this clonotype: This may stem from a read error, because a much larger clone lies one nucleotide away. The gene calls are TRBV30 and TRBJ2-1; 7 bases match TRBD2. This CDR3 region has 14 residues. V lost 2 bases to trimming and J lost 7 bases; unmatched junction nucleotides: 8. CDR1 is GTSNPN and CDR2 is SVGIG in the germline V gene (reference sequence). The CDR3 DNA sequence: TGTGCCTGGAGTTGTGGCGGGAGTTTAAATGAGCAGTTCTTC. It translates to CAWSCGGSLNEQFF.